These T cell receptor beta chains were read from a single sample in a study of T-cell reconstitution after alpha-beta-depleted transplantation in children. TCRdb reanalysed the PCR reads using MiXCR and keeps one entry per CDR3 protein. The data hold 600,000 to 700,000 distinct CDR3 sequences, with 16% observed a single time. The source material was PBMCs from the stem cell graft donor, sampled from the stem cell graft. These receptors were taken from a human donor who donated a stem cell graft to a child with acute myeloid leukemia. Each CDR3 is given with its conserved first and last residue. Each record gives: clone size, J gene, D gene, V gene, CDR3 protein, CDR3 DNA. D genes are given only for firm matches. Where a row states a size, it is once, few, many or the class of an expanded clone; other rows omit it.

many TRBJ1-2 - TRBV20-1 CSARRPGLEGYTF TGCAGTGCTAGGAGGCCAGGTCTAGAGGGCTACACCTTC
few TRBJ2-1 TRBD2 TRBV20-1 CSAREGLVSSYNEQFF TGCAGTGCTAGAGAGGGACTAGTAAGCTCCTACAATGAGCAGTTCTTC
few TRBJ2-1 - TRBV20-1 CSARDSGRSSYNEQFF TGCAGTGCTAGAGACTCAGGACGAAGCTCCTACAATGAGCAGTTCTTC
few TRBJ2-3 TRBD2 TRBV5-1 CASSLGATSRTDTQYF TGCGCCAGCAGCTTGGGGGCGACTAGCCGGACAGATACGCAGTATTTT
- TRBJ1-6 TRBD1 TRBV20-1 CSAGGDRRLYNSPLHF TGCAGTGCGGGGGGGGACAGGCGGTTGTATAATTCACCCCTCCACTTT
many TRBJ2-7 TRBD1 TRBV20-1 CSARAGQGTYEQYF TGCAGTGCTAGAGCGGGACAGGGCACCTACGAGCAGTACTTC
- TRBJ1-1 - TRBV24-1 CATSDSPTALTMNTEAFF TGTGCCACCAGTGATTCGCCGACAGCCCTAACTATGAACACTGAAGCTTTCTTT
- TRBJ1-3 - TRBV5-1 CASSLAGADRWNTIYF TGCGCCAGCAGCTTGGCAGGGGCCGATCGGTGGAACACCATATATTTT
- TRBJ1-6 - TRBV4-3 CASSQGGRDSPLHF TGCGCCAGCAGCCAAGGGGGGAGGGATTCACCCCTCCACTTT
many TRBJ1-5 - TRBV5-1 CASSTVSGRGPQHF TGCGCCAGCAGCACAGTCTCAGGGAGAGGGCCCCAGCATTTT
many TRBJ2-1 - TRBV10-3 CAISVANEQFF TGTGCCATCAGTGTTGCCAATGAGCAGTTCTTC
- TRBJ2-4 TRBD2 TRBV5-6 CASSIRTSGGASAKNIQYF TGTGCCAGCAGCATTCGGACTAGCGGGGGGGCGAGTGCCAAAAACATTCAGTACTTC
- TRBJ1-6 - TRBV10-1 CASSESVGPGSPLHF TGCGCCAGCAGTGAGTCGGTGGGGCCTGGGTCACCCCTCCACTTT
many TRBJ2-1 TRBD2 TRBV20-1 CSARDPGLVSNEQFF TGCAGTGCTAGAGACCCGGGACTAGTCTCCAATGAGCAGTTCTTC
many TRBJ1-6 - TRBV20-1 CSASLTGVDNSPLHF TGCAGTGCTAGCCTTACTGGGGTGGATAATTCACCCCTCCACTTT
once TRBJ2-1 - TRBV28 CASGPGVLCYNEQFF TGTGCCAGTGGCCCCGGGGTCCTCTGCTACAATGAGCAGTTCTTC
once TRBJ2-7 - TRBV7-9 CASSLFPLGGYEQYF TGTGCCAGCAGCTTATTTCCCTTAGGAGGCTACGAGCAGTACTTC
few TRBJ2-7 TRBD2 TRBV7-3 CASSAWTSGAYEQYF TGTGCCAGCAGCGCCTGGACTAGCGGGGCTTACGAGCAGTACTTC
few TRBJ1-4 - TRBV12-3/TRBV12-4 CASSPSATNEKLFF TGTGCCAGCAGTCCAAGTGCAACTAATGAAAAACTGTTTTTT
- TRBJ1-3 - TRBV27 CASSPRWENTIYF TGTGCCAGCAGTCCCCGGTGGGAAAACACCATATATTTT
- TRBJ2-5 TRBD2 TRBV9 CASSPGLAGGKTQYF TGTGCCAGCAGCCCGGGACTAGCGGGGGGGAAGACCCAGTACTTC
- TRBJ1-1 - TRBV6-5 CASSYRKQGDGNTEAFF TGTGCCAGCAGTTACCGGAAACAGGGTGATGGAAACACTGAAGCTTTCTTT
- TRBJ2-3 - TRBV5-1 CASSLDGGRGTDTQYF TGCGCCAGCAGCTTGGACGGGGGCCGAGGCACAGATACGCAGTATTTT
few TRBJ2-1 - TRBV5-1 CASSLSTGDEQFF TGCGCCAGCAGCTTGTCCACCGGGGATGAGCAGTTCTTC
- TRBJ1-2 - TRBV7-2 CASSLAKGIGGYGYTF TGTGCCAGCAGCTTAGCTAAGGGCATTGGCGGCTATGGCTACACCTTC
- TRBJ1-5 - TRBV11-1 CASSSGERPRSNQPQHF TGTGCCAGCAGCTCCGGCGAGAGGCCCCGAAGCAATCAGCCCCAGCATTTT
- TRBJ2-2 TRBD1 TRBV4-1 CASSPYRGSGAGELFF TGCGCCAGCAGCCCTTACAGGGGAAGTGGGGCCGGGGAGCTGTTTTTT
- TRBJ2-2 - TRBV11-2 CASSLQASRGAGELFF TGTGCCAGCAGCTTACAGGCTTCCCGCGGTGCCGGGGAGCTGTTTTTT
many TRBJ2-7 - TRBV12-3/TRBV12-4 CASSRQGSGQYF TGTGCCAGCAGTCGACAGGGTAGCGGGCAGTACTTC
- TRBJ1-1 TRBD1 TRBV7-2 CASSLHLPRTGNTEAFF TGTGCCAGCAGCCTTCACCTACCTAGGACAGGCAACACTGAAGCTTTCTTT
few TRBJ2-1 - TRBV7-3 CASSPNLQFSEQFF TGTGCCAGCAGCCCTAACCTACAGTTTTCTGAGCAGTTCTTC
few TRBJ1-3 TRBD1 TRBV7-2 CASSLATGLSGNTIYF TGTGCCAGCAGCTTAGCGACAGGGCTCTCTGGAAACACCATATATTTT
many TRBJ2-2 TRBD1 TRBV5-1 CASSLQGAIGTGELFF TGCGCCAGCAGCTTACAGGGGGCGATCGGCACCGGGGAGCTGTTTTTT
- TRBJ2-1 TRBD2 TRBV7-9 CASSKPGGLYNEQFF TGTGCCAGCAGCAAACCGGGGGGGCTTTACAATGAGCAGTTCTTC
many TRBJ1-2 - TRBV24-1 CATSESVYGYTF TGTGCCACCAGTGAATCGGTCTATGGCTACACCTTC
- TRBJ2-5 TRBD2 TRBV10-2 CASSEALAGGLQETQYF TGCGCCAGCAGCGAAGCGTTAGCGGGGGGCCTCCAAGAGACCCAGTACTTC
many TRBJ1-6 TRBD1 TRBV10-3 CAVTDRETSPLHF TGTGCCGTGACGGACAGGGAAACTTCACCCCTCCACTTT
- TRBJ2-7 - TRBV10-3 CAIRPVGKSYEQYF TGTGCCATCAGGCCAGTGGGAAAGTCCTACGAGCAGTACTTC
few TRBJ1-2 - TRBV7-2 CASSPEQVHDGYTF TGTGCCAGCAGCCCGGAACAGGTCCACGATGGCTACACCTTC
- TRBJ2-7 - TRBV2 CASSGLGTNYEQYF TGTGCCAGCAGTGGCTTGGGGACAAACTACGAGCAGTACTTC
many TRBJ2-3 TRBD2 TRBV5-1 CASRYGLAGSTDTQYF TGCGCCAGCAGGTACGGACTAGCGGGGAGCACAGATACGCAGTATTTT
- TRBJ2-1 - TRBV24-1 CATSDSTPLRDSYNEQFF TGTGCCACCAGTGATTCCACTCCCCTCAGGGACTCCTACAATGAGCAGTTCTTC
- TRBJ1-4 - TRBV12-3/TRBV12-4 CASSLDSINEKLFF TGTGCCAGCAGTTTGGACAGCATAAATGAAAAACTGTTTTTT
many TRBJ1-1 TRBD1 TRBV20-1 CSARDRGGMVTEAFF TGCAGTGCTAGAGATCGAGGGGGCATGGTCACTGAAGCTTTCTTT
- TRBJ2-1 TRBD1 TRBV6-2/TRBV6-3 CASQGDRVPNEQFF TGTGCCAGCCAGGGGGACAGGGTACCCAATGAGCAGTTCTTC
many TRBJ2-7 - TRBV20-1 CSARIRLHHEQYF TGCAGTGCCCGGATTCGCCTCCACCACGAGCAGTACTTC
- TRBJ2-3 - TRBV7-9 CASSSLPVQSGTDTQYF TGTGCCAGCAGCTCGCTACCCGTGCAAAGTGGCACAGATACGCAGTATTTT
- TRBJ1-3 - TRBV12-3/TRBV12-4 CASLAPGVAGNTIYF TGTGCCAGCCTGGCCCCGGGCGTAGCTGGAAACACCATATATTTT
many TRBJ1-3 - TRBV5-1 CASSLGRAATGNTIYF TGCGCCAGCAGCTTAGGACGGGCGGCAACTGGAAACACCATATATTTT
many TRBJ1-2 TRBD1 TRBV29-1 CSGTGAYGYTF TGCAGCGGGACAGGGGCCTATGGCTACACCTTC
- TRBJ2-7 - TRBV20-1 CSARVPVPPPEQYF TGCAGTGCTAGAGTTCCGGTTCCTCCTCCCGAGCAGTACTTC
- TRBJ2-5 - TRBV7-9 CASSVFQGEETQYF TGTGCCAGCAGCGTCTTCCAAGGGGAGGAGACCCAGTACTTC
- TRBJ2-7 TRBD2 TRBV6-2/TRBV6-3 CASTARLAGAPEQYF TGTGCCAGCACCGCGAGACTAGCGGGGGCCCCCGAGCAGTACTTC
- TRBJ2-1 - TRBV7-2 CASSPEGTYSYNEQFF TGTGCCAGCAGCCCAGAGGGGACATACTCCTACAATGAGCAGTTCTTC
- TRBJ1-1 - TRBV10-3 CAIGREDNTEAFF TGTGCCATTGGGAGGGAGGACAACACTGAAGCTTTCTTT
many TRBJ1-4 - TRBV20-1 CSSRQAGANEKLFF TGCAGTTCAAGACAGGCTGGGGCTAATGAAAAACTGTTTTTT
many TRBJ2-1 - TRBV6-1 CASSTSSPNEQFF TGTGCCAGCAGTACCTCTTCACCCAATGAGCAGTTCTTC